This is a list of T cell receptor beta chains from one sample in a study of regulatory and conventional T cells in RAG deficiency. Libraries were prepared by immunoSEQ multiplex PCR; TCRdb keeps only in-frame clonotypes and omits some of them. The data contain 25,000 to 35,000 clones, roughly 96% of them singletons. This sample was shared with a second study, whose subject was regulatory T cells.

The sequenced sample was CD25- CD4+ T cells sorted from blood. These receptor sequences come from a human donor in good health. The CDR3 runs from the conserved cysteine through the conserved F or W. A D gene is named only where the DNA matches it firmly. Size tells how often a clone was seen (once, few, many) or the class of an expanded clone, and some rows leave it out.

d_gene	j_gene	v_gene	abundance	CDR3nt	CDR3aa
NA	TRBJ2-7	TRBV7-2	NA	TGTGCCAGCAGCGTACGTGGACAGACCTTAACCTACGAGCAGTACTTC	CASSVRGQTLTYEQYF
TRBD1	TRBJ2-5	TRBV14	NA	TGTGCCAGCAGCCCGGGACAGGGGGTAGGGGAGACCCAGTACTTC	CASSPGQGVGETQYF
TRBD2	TRBJ2-7	TRBV7-9	NA	TGTGCCAGCAGCGTCCGACTAGCGGGGGGGAGCTCCTACGAGCAGTACTTC	CASSVRLAGGSSYEQYF
NA	TRBJ1-1	TRBV5-1	NA	TGCGCCAGCAGCTTGGCTCGGGGGGGGAACACTGAAGCTTTCTTT	CASSLARGGNTEAFF
TRBD1	TRBJ1-2	TRBV6-6	once	TGTGCCGGCTACGGGACAGGTGAAGCTAACTATGGCTACACCTTC	CAGYGTGEANYGYTF
TRBD1	TRBJ2-7	TRBV28	NA	TGTGCCAGCAGTTTGACAGGGGGCGGTGGGGTCGAGCAGTACTTC	CASSLTGGGGVEQYF
NA	TRBJ2-5	TRBV5-1	NA	TGCGCCAGCAGTTTGGCGGAGGGGGAGACCCAGTACTTC	CASSLAEGETQYF
NA	TRBJ2-3	TRBV2	NA	TGTGCCAGCAGCGGCAGAAGCGTGGATACGCAGTATTTT	CASSGRSVDTQYF
TRBD2	TRBJ2-3	TRBV5-1	NA	TGCGCCAGCAGCTCCCCTCGGACTAGCGGGGGGACAGATACGCAGTATTTT	CASSSPRTSGGTDTQYF
TRBD1	TRBJ2-7	TRBV5-8	once	TGTGCCAGCAGCTCAGGACAGGGGCCAATCTCCTACGAGCAGTACTTC	CASSSGQGPISYEQYF
NA	TRBJ1-1	TRBV5-4	NA	TGTGCCAGCAGCTCCCGACAGGATGACACTGAAGCTTTCTTT	CASSSRQDDTEAFF
TRBD1	TRBJ2-1	TRBV5-8	NA	TGTGCCAGCAGGGGGACAGGGCTGGGTGAGCAGTTCTTC	CASRGTGLGEQFF
TRBD2	TRBJ2-1	TRBV14	NA	TGTGCCAGCAGCCAAGTAGATCGGGCGGGGGGCGAAAGCTCCTACAATGAGCAGTTCTTC	CASSQVDRAGGESSYNEQFF
NA	TRBJ1-6	TRBV2	NA	TGTGCCAGCGTTATTTTCCTAGGTCCTCAAGCTAATTCACCCCTCCACTTT	CASVIFLGPQANSPLHF
NA	TRBJ2-1	TRBV9	NA	TGTGCCAGCAGCGTAGTAGGGGCCTCCTACAATGAGCAGTTCTTC	CASSVVGASYNEQFF
NA	TRBJ1-2	TRBV28	NA	TGTGCCAGCAGTTTTAGCAGGCAGGGGCTTGGCTACACCTTC	CASSFSRQGLGYTF
TRBD1	TRBJ1-6	TRBV2	NA	TGTGCCAGCAAGGGGGCGGACAGGGCAAATTCACCCCTCCACTTT	CASKGADRANSPLHF
TRBD1	TRBJ1-1	TRBV10-1	NA	TGCGCCACCCCCGGGACAGGGACTGAAGCTTTCTTT	CATPGTGTEAFF
NA	TRBJ1-4	TRBV19	once	TGTGCCAGTAGCACGGCAGCGGGAGGAACTAATGAAAAACTGTTTTTT	CASSTAAGGTNEKLFF
NA	TRBJ1-1	TRBV11-2	NA	TGTGCCAGCAGTCAGCCGTTCGGGGGAATCACTGAAGCTTTCTTT	CASSQPFGGITEAFF
TRBD1	TRBJ2-7	TRBV11-2	NA	TGTGCCAGCAGCCTAGGGCGGACAGGACCCTACGAGCAGTACTTC	CASSLGRTGPYEQYF
NA	TRBJ2-1	TRBV27	NA	TGTGCCAGCAGCCCGCGGGACAGCTCCTACAATGAGCAGTTCTTC	CASSPRDSSYNEQFF
NA	TRBJ1-2	TRBV11-2	NA	TGTGCCAGCAGCTTAGATCGGACATCTTATGGCTACACCTTC	CASSLDRTSYGYTF
TRBD1	TRBJ1-4	TRBV18	NA	TGTGCCAGCTCACCTATAGGGACAGGCGGAGGAGAAAAACTGTTTTTT	CASSPIGTGGGEKLFF
NA	TRBJ2-1	TRBV7-3	NA	TGTGCCAGCAGGGTGGACAGCGCGGTCAATGAGCAGTTCTTC	CASRVDSAVNEQFF
NA	TRBJ2-7	TRBV12-2	NA	TGTGCAAGTCGCTTAGAGGAGGGACAGGTCCCCGTCTACGAGCAGTACTTC	CASRLEEGQVPVYEQYF
NA	TRBJ1-1	TRBV7-9	NA	TGTGCCAGCACTATAGTTGGGACACCGAACACTGAAGCTTTCTTT	CASTIVGTPNTEAFF
TRBD1	TRBJ2-7	TRBV5-1	NA	TGCGCCAGCAGCCCGGGGACAGCCCATACAAGAAACTACGAGCAGTACTTC	CASSPGTAHTRNYEQYF
NA	TRBJ1-2	TRBV2	NA	TGTGCCAGCAGTACCGGGACAACCAACTATGGCTACACCTTC	CASSTGTTNYGYTF
TRBD2	TRBJ2-3	TRBV6-1	NA	TGTGCCAGCAGTGGTCGGGGGGATGGTGGAGATACGCAGTATTTT	CASSGRGDGGDTQYF
TRBD2	TRBJ2-1	TRBV6-1	NA	TGTGCCAGCACCCTCCTAGCGGGGCCCAATGAGCAGTTCTTC	CASTLLAGPNEQFF
NA	TRBJ1-2	TRBV18	NA	TGTGCCAGCTCACCAGGGGCCTACGACAGTGGGTCTAGGGGCTACACCTTC	CASSPGAYDSGSRGYTF
NA	TRBJ1-1	TRBV6-5	once	TGTGCCAGCATTAGCAATCGGTTCATGAACACTGAAGCTTTCTTT	CASISNRFMNTEAFF
TRBD1	TRBJ1-2	TRBV5-1	NA	TGCGCCAGCAGCGCGACAGGGGGCGGTGGCTACACCTTC	CASSATGGGGYTF
TRBD1	TRBJ1-6	TRBV19	NA	TGTGCCAGTAGTATAGCGGGGACAGGGAGTAGTTCACCCCTCCACTTT	CASSIAGTGSSSPLHF
TRBD1	TRBJ1-2	TRBV6-5	NA	TGTGCCAGCGGGAAGAAGACAGGGATGGGTGGCTACACCTTC	CASGKKTGMGGYTF
NA	TRBJ1-2	TRBV2	NA	TGTGCCAGCAGCGTGACAACCACTAACTATGGCTACACCTTC	CASSVTTTNYGYTF
TRBD1	TRBJ2-7	TRBV18	NA	TGTGCCAGCTCACCATCGACAGGGTGGTACGAGCAGTACTTC	CASSPSTGWYEQYF
TRBD1	TRBJ2-7	TRBV6-1	NA	TGTGCCAGCAGTGTAGGACAGGGAGTGTACGAGCAGTACTTC	CASSVGQGVYEQYF
NA	TRBJ2-1	TRBV5-1	NA	TGCGCCAGCACCACAGGGACCGCGAACAATGAGCAGTTCTTC	CASTTGTANNEQFF
NA	TRBJ1-1	TRBV9	once	TGTGCCAGCAGCGTAGGAGGGCGCGGTAACACTGAAGCTTTCTTT	CASSVGGRGNTEAFF
NA	TRBJ2-3	TRBV15	once	TGTGCCACCAGCAGACCAGGGCACCGCACAGATACGCAGTATTTT	CATSRPGHRTDTQYF
TRBD2	TRBJ2-6	TRBV19	NA	TGTGCCAGTAGTATAGATAGGAGCGGGGGCCGCTCTGGGGCCAACGTCCTGACTTTC	CASSIDRSGGRSGANVLTF
NA	TRBJ2-4	TRBV5-1	NA	TGCGCCAGCAGCTTAGGCCCTCTTCAGGGGACAAACATTCAGTACTTC	CASSLGPLQGTNIQYF
TRBD1	TRBJ2-7	TRBV5-1	NA	TGCGCCAGCAGCTTGGGACAGGGCCACGAGCAGTACTTC	CASSLGQGHEQYF
NA	TRBJ1-1	TRBV6-5	NA	TGTGCCAGCACTCGTACAACGAACACTGAAGCTTTCTTT	CASTRTTNTEAFF
TRBD2	TRBJ2-2	TRBV19	NA	TGTGCCAGTAGTCCCCCGGGGGGGGTCACCGGGGAGCTGTTTTTT	CASSPPGGVTGELFF
NA	TRBJ2-2	TRBV18	NA	TGTGCCAGCTCACCAAGTCACAGGGTGGGCACCGGGGAGCTGTTTTTT	CASSPSHRVGTGELFF
NA	TRBJ1-5	TRBV5-1	NA	TGCGCCAGCAGCTTGGGTCGGGGTCAGCCCCAGCATTTT	CASSLGRGQPQHF
NA	TRBJ1-4	TRBV6-1	NA	TGTGCCAGCAGTGAGCGGGGCGTTAATGAAAAACTGTTTTTT	CASSERGVNEKLFF
NA	TRBJ2-1	TRBV19	NA	TGTGCCAGTAGTATTGGAACGGGGAGAGGATACAATGAGCAGTTCTTC	CASSIGTGRGYNEQFF